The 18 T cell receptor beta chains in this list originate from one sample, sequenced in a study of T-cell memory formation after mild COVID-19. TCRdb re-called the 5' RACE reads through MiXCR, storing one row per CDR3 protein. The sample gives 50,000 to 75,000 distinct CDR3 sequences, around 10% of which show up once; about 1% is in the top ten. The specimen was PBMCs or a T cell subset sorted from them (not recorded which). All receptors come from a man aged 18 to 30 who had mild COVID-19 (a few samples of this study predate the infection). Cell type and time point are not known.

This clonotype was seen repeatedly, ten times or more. The CDR3 sequence: CASSPWGTGDGYTF. DNA for the CDR3: TGTGCCAGCAGCCCCTGGGGGACAGGGGATGGCTACACCTTC. This chain joins TRBV11-2 and TRBJ1-2, with TRBD1 matching over 10 bases. Germline loops: CDR1 SGHAT, CDR2 FQNNGV. CDR3 length equals 14 residues. V shed 5 bases, J shed 6 bases, and the junction held 6 bases outside the gene matches.

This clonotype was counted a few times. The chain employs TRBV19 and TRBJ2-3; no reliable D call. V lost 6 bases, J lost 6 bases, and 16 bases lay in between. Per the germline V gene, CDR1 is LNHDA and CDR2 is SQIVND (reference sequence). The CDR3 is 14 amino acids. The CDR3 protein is CASRSRKGRDTQYF. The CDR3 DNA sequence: TGTGCCAGTAGATCGAGAAAGGGTCGGGATACGCAGTATTTT.

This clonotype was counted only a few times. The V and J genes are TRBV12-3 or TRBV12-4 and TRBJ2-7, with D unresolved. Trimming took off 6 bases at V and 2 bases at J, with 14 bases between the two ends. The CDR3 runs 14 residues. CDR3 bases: TGTGCCAGCAGCCCACGGCACGGAGCCTACGAGCAGTACTTC. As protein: CASSPRHGAYEQYF.

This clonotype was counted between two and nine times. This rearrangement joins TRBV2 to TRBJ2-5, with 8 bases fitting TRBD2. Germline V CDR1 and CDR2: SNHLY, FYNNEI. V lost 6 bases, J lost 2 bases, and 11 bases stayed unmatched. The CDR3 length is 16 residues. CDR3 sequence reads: CASRKKASGYQETQYF. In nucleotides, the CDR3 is TGTGCCAGCAGGAAGAAGGCTAGCGGGTATCAAGAGACCCAGTACTTC.

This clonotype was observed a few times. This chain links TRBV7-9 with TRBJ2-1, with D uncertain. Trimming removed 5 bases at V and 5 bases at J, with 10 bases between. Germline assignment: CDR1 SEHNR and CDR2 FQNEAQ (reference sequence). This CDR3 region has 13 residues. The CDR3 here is CASSIFDNNEQFF. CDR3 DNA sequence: TGTGCCAGCAGCATATTCGACAACAATGAGCAGTTCTTC.

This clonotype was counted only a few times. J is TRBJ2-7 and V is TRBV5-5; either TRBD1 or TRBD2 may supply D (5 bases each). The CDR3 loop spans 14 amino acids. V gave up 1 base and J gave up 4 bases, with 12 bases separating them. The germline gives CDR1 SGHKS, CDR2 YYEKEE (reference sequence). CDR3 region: CASSLSRDLYEQYV. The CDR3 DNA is TGTGCCAGCAGCTTGTCCCGGGACCTTTACGAGCAGTACGTC.

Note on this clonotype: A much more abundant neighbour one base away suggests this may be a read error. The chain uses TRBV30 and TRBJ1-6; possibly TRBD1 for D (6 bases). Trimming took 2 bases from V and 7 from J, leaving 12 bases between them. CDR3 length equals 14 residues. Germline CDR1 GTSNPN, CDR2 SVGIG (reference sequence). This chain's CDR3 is CAWSQPGANSPLHF. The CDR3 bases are TGTGCCTGGAGTCAGCCAGGGGCCAATTCACCCCTCCACTTT.

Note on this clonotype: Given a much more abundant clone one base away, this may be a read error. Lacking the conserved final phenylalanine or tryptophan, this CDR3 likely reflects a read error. This chain's CDR3 is CSARDLREPYEQYI. The CDR3 DNA is TGCAGTGCTAGAGATTTACGGGAGCCCTACGAGCAGTACATC. The rearrangement links TRBV20-1 to TRBJ2-7; the D gene is possibly TRBD2 (6 bases). Germline CDR1 reads DFQATT; CDR2 reads SNEGSKA (reference sequence). The V and J ends lost 0 bases and 2 bases respectively, with 11 bases between them. The length of the CDR3 is 14 residues.

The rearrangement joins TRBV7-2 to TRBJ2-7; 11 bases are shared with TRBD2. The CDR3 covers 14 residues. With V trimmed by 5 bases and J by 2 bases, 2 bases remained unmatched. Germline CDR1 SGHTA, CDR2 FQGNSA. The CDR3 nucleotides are TGTGCCAGCAGCATTAGCGGGGGGGCCTACGAGCAGTACTTC. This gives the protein CASSISGGAYEQYF.

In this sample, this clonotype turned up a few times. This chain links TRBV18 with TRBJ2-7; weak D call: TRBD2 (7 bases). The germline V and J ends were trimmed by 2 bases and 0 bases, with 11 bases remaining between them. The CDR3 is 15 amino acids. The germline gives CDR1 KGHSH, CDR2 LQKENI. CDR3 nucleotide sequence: TGTGCCAGCTCACCAATGGGGGGGGCCTCCTACGAGCAGTACGTC. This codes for CASSPMGGASYEQYV.

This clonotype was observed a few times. This CDR3 reads CASSQELALTLTNEKLFF. DNA for the CDR3: TGTGCCAGCAGCCAAGAACTAGCACTAACCCTCACTAATGAAAAACTGTTTTTT. The genes are TRBV4-2 and TRBJ1-4; D unclear. The CDR3 is 18 residues long. Germline-derived CDR1 and CDR2 are LGHNA and YNFKEQ. V was pared by 0 bases and J by 2 bases, with 16 bases between.

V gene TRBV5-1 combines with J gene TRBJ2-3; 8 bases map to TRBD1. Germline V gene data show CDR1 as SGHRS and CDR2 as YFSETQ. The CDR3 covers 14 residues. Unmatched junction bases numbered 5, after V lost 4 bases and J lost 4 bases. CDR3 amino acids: CASSIGTGSDTQYF. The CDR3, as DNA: TGCGCCAGCAGCATTGGGACAGGTTCAGATACGCAGTATTTT.

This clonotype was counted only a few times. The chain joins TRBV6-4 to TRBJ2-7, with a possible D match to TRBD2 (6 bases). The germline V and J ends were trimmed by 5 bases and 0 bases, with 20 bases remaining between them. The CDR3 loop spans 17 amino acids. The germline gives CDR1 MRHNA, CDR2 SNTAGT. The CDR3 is CASSKWGCGAASYEQYV. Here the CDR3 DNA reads TGTGCCAGCAGTAAATGGGGCTGCGGGGCCGCCTCCTACGAGCAGTACGTC.

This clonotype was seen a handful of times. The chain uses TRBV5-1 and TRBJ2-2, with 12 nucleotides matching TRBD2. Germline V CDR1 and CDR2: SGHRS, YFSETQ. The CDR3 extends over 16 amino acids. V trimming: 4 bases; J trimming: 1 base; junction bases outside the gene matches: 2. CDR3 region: CASSGGLAGNTGELFF. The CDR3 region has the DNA TGCGCCAGCAGCGGGGGACTAGCGGGGAACACCGGGGAGCTGTTTTTT.

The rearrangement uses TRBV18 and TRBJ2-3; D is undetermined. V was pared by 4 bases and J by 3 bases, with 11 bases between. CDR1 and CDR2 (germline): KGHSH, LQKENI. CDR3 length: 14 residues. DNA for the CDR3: TGTGCCAGCTCACGGGATTTGGGGACAGATACGCAGTATTTT. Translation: CASSRDLGTDTQYF.

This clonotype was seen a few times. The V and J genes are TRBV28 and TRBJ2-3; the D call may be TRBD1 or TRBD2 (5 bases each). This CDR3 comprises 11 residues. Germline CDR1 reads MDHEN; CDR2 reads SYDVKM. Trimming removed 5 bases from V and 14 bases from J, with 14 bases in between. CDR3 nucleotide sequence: TGTGCCAGCAGTAACCAGGGAGTTCTGTATTTT. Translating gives CASSNQGVLYF.

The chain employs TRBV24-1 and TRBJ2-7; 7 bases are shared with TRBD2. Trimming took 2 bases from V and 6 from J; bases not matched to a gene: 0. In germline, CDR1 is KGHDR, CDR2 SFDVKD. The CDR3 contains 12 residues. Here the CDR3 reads CATSDWGGEQYF. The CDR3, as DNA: TGTGCCACCAGTGATTGGGGGGGCGAGCAGTACTTC.

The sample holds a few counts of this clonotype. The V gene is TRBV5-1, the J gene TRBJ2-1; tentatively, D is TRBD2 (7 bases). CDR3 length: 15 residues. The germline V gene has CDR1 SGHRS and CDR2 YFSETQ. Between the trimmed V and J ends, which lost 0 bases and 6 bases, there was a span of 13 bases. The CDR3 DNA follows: TGCGCCAGCAGCTTGGATCCGGGGGGCGTCAATGAGCAGTTCTTC. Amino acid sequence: CASSLDPGGVNEQFF.